Presented here are 16 T cell receptor beta chains from one specimen sequenced in a study of tumor-infiltrating lymphocytes in primary liver carcinoma. cDNA specific to TCR beta was made from approximately 0.55 ug of total RNA, with a constant-region primer employed for priming. Three rounds of nested multiplex PCR with slightly modified ARM-PCR produced TCR beta libraries. Two initial PCR rounds of 10 to 11 cycles each paired TRBV1-TRBV30 forward primers with a C-beta reverse primer. TCRdb reprocessed the multiplex PCR reads via MiXCR and lists one record per CDR3 protein. The sample has 300,000 to 350,000 distinct CDR3 sequences, approximately 54% seen once; the top ten hold over 15%. Unsorted whole blood supplied the RNA, and germline DNA was extracted too. The sample comprised peripheral blood. The source is a woman aged 30 to 39 with primary liver carcinoma and hepatitis B virus infection.

Comments on this clonotype: A much larger clone sits a single nucleotide away, making a read error possible. The chain uses TRBV6-5 and TRBJ2-4; perhaps D is TRBD1 or TRBD2 (5 bases each). CDR3 length: 12 residues. V lost 8 bases, J lost 9 bases, and 14 bases lay in between. CDR1 is MNHEY and CDR2 is SVGAGI in the germline V gene. CDR3 DNA sequence: TGTGCCAGCGGAGACAGCGGCGCCATTCAGTACTTC. Amino acid sequence: CASGDSGAIQYF.

This clonotype was picked up many times. The chain is built from TRBV6-5 and TRBJ2-1; D remains unclear. CDR1 is MNHEY, CDR2 SVGAGI, per germline. The CDR3 is 12 residues long. V was shortened by 6 bases and J by 4 bases, with 7 bases between the two germline ends. The CDR3 reads CASRGNYNEQFF. The CDR3 DNA reads TGTGCCAGCAGAGGGAATTACAATGAGCAGTTCTTC.

CDR3 loop: CASSYIRDTQYF. The CDR3, as DNA: TGTGCCAGCAGTTATATTCGGGATACGCAGTATTTT. The rearrangement links TRBV6-6 to TRBJ2-3; D remains unclear. The CDR3 loop spans 12 amino acids. The germline V and J ends were trimmed by 3 bases and 6 bases, with 7 bases remaining between them. Germline V gene data show CDR1 as MNHNY and CDR2 as SVGAGI (reference sequence).

The chain recombines TRBV6-5 with TRBJ1-4; no firm D call. With 6 bases removed from V and 7 bases from J, the gap between germline ends came to 12 bases. The CDR3 covers 13 residues. Germline CDR1 reads MNHEY; CDR2 reads SVGAGI. CDR3 protein: CASSWVAGEKLFF. Here the CDR3 DNA reads TGTGCCAGCAGCTGGGTGGCTGGTGAAAAACTGTTTTTT.

The table lists this clonotype with a count of one. The germline gene is not matched at one end of the junction; a read error may be the cause. The rearrangement joins TRBV11-1 to TRBJ2-5, with D unresolved. The CDR3 is 11 amino acids. In germline, CDR1 is SGHAT, CDR2 FQDESV (reference sequence). As DNA, the CDR3 is TGTGCCAGCAGCTTAAGACGGACCCAGTATTTC. Encoded protein: CASSLRRTQYF.

In regard to this clonotype: A clone one base away is much larger, so this may be a read error. The chain uses TRBV6-1 and TRBJ1-5; D possibly corresponds to TRBD1 (6 bases). This CDR3 has 16 amino acids. The germline V and J ends were trimmed by 2 bases and 3 bases, with 14 bases remaining between them. Germline values: CDR1 MNHNS, CDR2 SASEGT. The CDR3 DNA sequence: TGTGCCAGCAGTGAAAGGGGGTGGGCAAACAATCAGCCCCAGCATTTT. This encodes CASSERGWANNQPQHF.

Comment on this clonotype: The conserved phenylalanine or tryptophan is not found at the CDR3 terminus, so this likely reflects a read error. The chain combines TRBV30 with TRBJ1-1, with D perhaps TRBD1 (5 bases). Germline V CDR1 and CDR2: GTSNPN, SVGIG (reference sequence). The V end lost 4 bases, the J end lost 1 base, and 10 bases lay between the germline ends. The CDR3 is 13 residues long. CDR3 coding DNA: TGTGCCTGGACAGGACAAAGGAACACTGAAGCTTTCTCT. Protein sequence: CAWTGQRNTEAFS.

Here the CDR3 reads CASKTGQLYGYTF. Here the CDR3 DNA reads TGTGCCAGCAAGACGGGACAGCTCTATGGCTACACCTTC. This chain joins TRBV28 and TRBJ1-2, with 7 positions matching TRBD1. Germline CDR1 and CDR2: MDHEN and SYDVKM. V shed 7 bases and J 4 bases; nucleotides not matched to a gene: 6. The CDR3 consists of 13 residues.

This clonotype was counted many times. The chain combines TRBV29-1 with TRBJ1-1, with 7 bases lining up with TRBD1. The CDR3 contains 15 residues. V shed 6 bases, J shed 0 bases, and the junction held 10 bases outside the gene matches. CDR1 and CDR2 from the germline V gene are SQVTM and ANQGSEA. The CDR3 DNA reads as TGCAGCGTCAGACCAGGGGGAGGGATGAACACTGAAGCTTTCTTT. Its translation is CSVRPGGGMNTEAFF.

This clonotype came up a few times. This chain uses TRBV28 with TRBJ2-7; 8 nucleotides agree with TRBD2. CDR3 length: 14 residues. Per the germline V gene, CDR1 is MDHEN and CDR2 is SYDVKM. J was trimmed by 9 bases and V by 3 bases; bases with no gene match: 10. CDR3 sequence reads: CASSFEAGVRGQYF. The CDR3 DNA is TGTGCCAGCAGTTTCGAAGCGGGAGTGCGCGGGCAGTACTTC.

V is TRBV12-3 or TRBV12-4 and J is TRBJ2-5; unclear D gene. The CDR3 spans 14 residues. V lost 3 bases and J 3 bases, leaving 11 bases between the germline ends. CDR3 sequence (DNA): TGTGCCAGCAGTTTGTCGGGCATAGAAGAGACCCAGTACTTC. It is translated as CASSLSGIEETQYF.

On this clonotype itself: Germline is not matched at one junction end, which may reflect a read error. This rearrangement joins TRBV11-2 to TRBJ2-3; 11 bases line up with TRBD2. From germline, CDR1 is SGHAT and CDR2 FQNNGV. This CDR3 region has 16 residues. The CDR3 spells CVSSSGLAGRTDTQYF. The CDR3, as DNA: TGTGTCAGCAGCTCAGGACTAGCGGGTCGGACAGATACGCAGTATTTT.

As for this clonotype: The junction departs from the called germline gene at one end, perhaps through a read error. V gene TRBV6-2 or TRBV6-3 combines with J gene TRBJ2-1; D is unclear. The CDR3 loop spans 11 amino acids. Germline CDR1 and CDR2: MNHEY and SVGEGT. CDR3 loop: CATSRYIEQFF. Written as DNA, the CDR3 is TGTGCCACCAGCCGGTACATTGAGCAGTTCTTC.

J is TRBJ2-5 and V is TRBV4-2, with 11 bases lining up with TRBD2. This CDR3 contains 16 residues. With 4 bases clipped from V and 5 bases from J, the junction kept 9 bases outside the gene matches. The germline CDR1 and CDR2 sequences are LGHNA and YNFKEQ. The CDR3 here is CASSPTSGERGETQYF. Here the CDR3 DNA reads TGTGCCAGCAGCCCGACTAGCGGGGAACGCGGGGAGACCCAGTACTTC.

This clonotype was seen ten or more times. The chain has TRBV29-1 and TRBJ1-1, with TRBD1 matching 7 bases. Germline assignment: CDR1 SQVTM and CDR2 ANQGSEA. This CDR3 spans 16 amino acids. J gave up 1 base and V 6 bases, and 14 bases lay outside the gene matches. The CDR3 spells CSVAPRSGTANTEAFF. The CDR3 region has the DNA TGCAGCGTCGCACCCAGATCCGGGACAGCGAACACTGAAGCTTTCTTT.

A note on this clonotype: The CDR3 end shows no conserved phenylalanine or tryptophan, and so a read error is likely. The V gene is TRBV29-1, the J gene TRBJ1-1, with a weak D call TRBD1 (5 bases). Germline assignment: CDR1 SQVTM and CDR2 ANQGSEA. The length of the CDR3 is 15 residues. This CDR3 is CSVGPGWGMVAEAFL. In DNA form, the CDR3 reads TGTAGCGTTGGTCCAGGGTGGGGTATGGTCGCTGAAGCTTTCCTT.